This TCR beta chain appears in the sequencing data of a study of blood T cell repertoires in COVID-19. Background on the study: From the United States, Italy and Spain came samples of acute and convalescent COVID-19. Nucleic acid was either cDNA or gDNA, and it came from T cells, B-cell-depleted T cells, or PBMCs.

Profiled with immunoSEQ multiplex PCR; TCRdb holds only in-frame clones, not every one. The sample lists tens of thousands of clones, around 72% occurring once. The receptor was isolated from a woman of 80 years or more with acute or convalescent COVID-19. Sequencing used peripheral blood.

CDR3 loop: CASSERAGNQPQHF. As DNA, the CDR3 is TGTGCCAGCAGTGAACGGGCGGGGAATCAGCCCCAGCATTTT. This chain connects TRBV6-1 to TRBJ1-5; the D is unclear. Germline values: CDR1 MNHNS, CDR2 SASEGT. This CDR3 has 14 amino acids. V lost 2 bases and J 4 bases, leaving 9 bases between the germline ends.